Below are 20 T cell receptor beta chains sequenced from a single sample in a study of blood T cell repertoires in COVID-19. Generated by immunoSEQ multiplex PCR, the TCRdb table keeps only in-frame clones and is missing some. The profile shows fewer than 200,000 clones, 84% of them singletons. The specimen sequenced was peripheral blood. These receptors were obtained from a man aged 40-49 years who had recovered from COVID-19.

This chain uses TRBV4-1 with TRBJ2-1; 10 bases line up with TRBD2. Germline CDR1 is MGHRA and CDR2 is YSYEKL. This CDR3 has 17 amino acids. V gave up 1 base and J gave up 9 bases; unmatched junction bases: 12. The CDR3 loop reads CASSQVIAGGRGGEQFF. Written as DNA, the CDR3 is TGCGCCAGCAGCCAAGTAATAGCGGGGGGCCGGGGAGGTGAGCAGTTCTTC.

The V call is TRBV7-2, the J call TRBJ2-1; TRBD2 matches 8 bases. The germline gives CDR1 SGHTA, CDR2 FQGNSA. With 5 bases clipped from V and 4 bases from J, the junction kept 10 bases outside the gene matches. The CDR3 extends over 16 amino acids. The CDR3 loop is CASSPRRVAGYNEQFF. CDR3 sequence (DNA): TGTGCCAGCAGCCCCCGGAGGGTAGCGGGGTACAATGAGCAGTTCTTC.

The CDR3 bases are TGTGCCATGGAGACTAGCGGGAAATCCTACAATGAGCAGTTCTTC. Translation: CAMETSGKSYNEQFF. V and J are TRBV10-3 and TRBJ2-1; TRBD2 agrees at 11 bases. V dropped 9 bases and J dropped 1; count of bases not matched to a gene: 5. The germline CDR1 and CDR2 sequences are ENHRY and SYGVKD. This CDR3 region has 15 residues.

The genes are TRBV3-1 (or the pseudogene TRBV3-2) and TRBJ2-1; D call uncertain. Trimming removed 3 bases at V and 10 bases at J, with 7 bases between. The CDR3 length is 11 residues. CDR1 LGHDT and CDR2 YNNKEL come from the germline V gene (reference sequence). CDR3 sequence (DNA): TGTGCCAGCAGCCATCAAACAGAGCAGTTCTTC. This encodes CASSHQTEQFF.

The sample holds one count of this clone. The chain carries TRBV11-2 and TRBJ2-1; 10 bases agree with TRBD2. The CDR3 contains 15 residues. Unmatched junction bases numbered 12, after V lost 7 bases and J lost 9 bases. Germline CDR1 is SGHAT and CDR2 is FQNNGV. This CDR3 reads CASTVTPAGGSEQFF. The DNA of the CDR3 is TGTGCCAGCACCGTAACCCCAGCGGGAGGGTCTGAGCAGTTCTTC.

The CDR3 protein is CASSPEAENEQFF. In DNA, the CDR3 is TGTGCCAGCAGCCCCGAGGCAGAGAATGAGCAGTTCTTC. The chain is built from TRBV7-9 and TRBJ2-1, with D hard to call. Germline CDR1 reads SEHNR; CDR2 reads FQNEAQ (reference sequence). The CDR3 runs 13 residues. V lost 5 bases, J lost 7 bases, and 12 bases lay in between. The entire variable domain, with the rest obtained from reference TRBV7-9 and TRBJ2-1, is as follows: DTGVSQNPRHKITKRGQNVTFRCDPISEHNRLYWYRQTLGQGPEFLTYFQNEAQLEKSRLLSDRFSAERPKGSFSTLEIQRTEQGDSAMYLCASSPEAENEQFFGPGTRLTVL.

This chain links TRBV4-3 with TRBJ2-2; D remains ambiguous. The CDR3 runs 14 residues. The germline CDR1 and CDR2 sequences are LGHNA and YSLEER. Trimming took 1 base from V and 6 from J, leaving 9 bases between them. Here the CDR3 reads CASSQVSSAGELFF. The CDR3 DNA follows: TGCGCCAGCAGCCAAGTTTCTTCGGCCGGGGAGCTGTTTTTT.

The V gene is TRBV6-5, the J gene TRBJ1-4; a weak D match, TRBD1 (5 bases). The V end lost 2 bases, the J end lost 8 bases, and 15 bases lay between the germline ends. Germline V lookup: CDR1 MNHEY, CDR2 SVGAGI. This CDR3 has 15 residues. CDR3 nucleotides: TGTGCCAGCAGTTACGGGGGGGGATTCGGCGAAAAACTGTTTTTT. It encodes CASSYGGGFGEKLFF.

The rearrangement uses TRBV7-2 and TRBJ2-3; the match to TRBD2 covers 9 bases. Trimming cost V 4 bases and J 4 bases; bases outside gene matches: 9. The germline gives CDR1 SGHTA, CDR2 FQGNSA. The CDR3 loop spans 16 amino acids. As DNA, the CDR3 is TGTGCCAGCAGCTATTCTCGTAGCGGGGGATCAGATACGCAGTATTTT. Its translation is CASSYSRSGGSDTQYF.

This rearrangement joins TRBV18 to TRBJ1-3; 7 bases agree with TRBD1. The trim removed 6 bases at V and 0 bases at J, leaving 11 bases unmatched. Germline CDR1 and CDR2: KGHSH and LQKENI. The CDR3 consists of 17 residues. The CDR3 reads CASSLGGQAFSGNTIYF. The CDR3 coding sequence is TGTGCCAGCTCGCTCGGCGGACAGGCTTTCTCTGGAAACACCATATATTTT. The full variable domain, completed using reference TRBV18 and TRBJ1-3, is NAGVMQNPRHLVRRRGQEARLRCSPMKGHSHVYWYRQLPEEGLKFMVYLQKENIIDESGMPKERFSAEFPKEGPSILRIQQVVRGDSAAYFCASSLGGQAFSGNTIYFGEGSWLTVV.

The chain is built from TRBV9 and TRBJ1-1; 9 bases map to TRBD1. CDR3 length: 19 amino acids. The trim removed 0 bases at V and 1 base at J, leaving 13 bases unmatched. The V gene's germline CDR1 is SGDLS and CDR2 YYNGEE. The CDR3 region is CASSVVPGTGPSWNTEAFF. The CDR3 region has the DNA TGTGCCAGCAGCGTAGTCCCTGGGACAGGGCCCAGCTGGAACACTGAAGCTTTCTTT.

The V call is TRBV28, the J call TRBJ2-3; weak D call: TRBD2 (7 bases). The CDR3 runs 16 residues. CDR1 is MDHEN and CDR2 is SYDVKM in the germline V gene. The V and J ends lost 6 bases and 2 bases respectively, with 18 bases between them. CDR3 amino acids: CASSQEWGGATDTQYF. The CDR3 nucleotides read TGTGCCAGCAGCCAAGAATGGGGGGGGGCCACAGATACGCAGTATTTT. The whole variable domain, filled in from reference TRBV28 and TRBJ2-3, reads DVKVTQSSRYLVKRTGEKVFLECVQDMDHENMFWYRQDPGLGLRLIYFSYDVKMKEKGDIPEGYSVSREKKERFSLILESASTNQTSMYLCASSQEWGGATDTQYFGPGTRLTVL.

The V call is TRBV20-1, the J call TRBJ2-1; no firm D call. V gave up 3 bases and J gave up 4 bases, with 13 bases separating them. This CDR3 contains 14 residues. Germline loops: CDR1 DFQATT, CDR2 SNEGSKA (reference sequence). The CDR3 loop is CSASKSTGYNEQFF. The CDR3 nucleotides are TGCAGTGCTAGTAAGAGCACTGGTTACAATGAGCAGTTCTTC.

In its sample, this clone was seen a few times. The chain links TRBV7-9 to TRBJ2-2, with D unclear. Germline V CDR1 and CDR2: SEHNR, FQNEAQ (reference sequence). V lost 1 base and J lost 1, with 4 bases in between. CDR3 length: 14 amino acids. CDR3 amino acids: CASSLDLNTGELFF. CDR3 bases: TGTGCCAGCAGCTTAGATCTGAACACCGGGGAGCTGTTTTTT. Together with reference TRBV7-9 and TRBJ2-2, the CDR3 gives the full variable domain: DTGVSQNPRHKITKRGQNVTFRCDPISEHNRLYWYRQTLGQGPEFLTYFQNEAQLEKSRLLSDRFSAERPKGSFSTLEIQRTEQGDSAMYLCASSLDLNTGELFFGEGSRLTVL.

The genes are TRBV9 and TRBJ2-1, with a weak D call TRBD2 (6 bases). Per germline, CDR1 SGDLS and CDR2 YYNGEE. V gave up 2 bases and J gave up 7 bases, with 7 bases separating them. The CDR3 consists of 12 residues. This CDR3 reads CASSVGLNEQFF. The CDR3, as DNA: TGTGCCAGCAGCGTCGGACTAAATGAGCAGTTCTTC.

This clone occurred once. This chain joins TRBV7-9 and TRBJ2-1; 9 bases line up with TRBD2. With 1 base clipped from V and 6 bases from J, the junction kept 4 bases outside the gene matches. This CDR3 region has 15 residues. Germline assignment: CDR1 SEHNR and CDR2 FQNEAQ (reference sequence). This CDR3 is CASSLVAAGGNEQFF. CDR3 nucleotide sequence: TGTGCCAGCAGCTTAGTGGCAGCGGGAGGCAATGAGCAGTTCTTC.

The gene calls are TRBV7-2 and TRBJ2-3, with 9 bases fitting TRBD1. The V gene's germline CDR1 is SGHTA and CDR2 FQGNSA. V was pared by 4 bases and J by 3 bases, with 2 bases of the junction left unmatched. This CDR3 contains 14 residues. The CDR3 sequence: CASSSDRGTDTQYF. CDR3 DNA sequence: TGTGCCAGCAGCTCGGACAGGGGAACAGATACGCAGTATTTT.

There are many counts of this clone. This specimen includes other DNA sequences encoding the same CDR3. This rearrangement joins TRBV7-3 to TRBJ2-2, with D tentatively TRBD2 (6 bases). Trimming removed 3 bases at V and 2 bases at J, with 7 bases between. CDR1 is SGHTA, CDR2 FQGTGA, per germline. The CDR3 runs 14 residues. The CDR3 spells CASSLEGNTGELFF. CDR3 nucleotides: TGTGCCAGCAGCTTGGAGGGAAACACCGGGGAGCTGTTTTTT.

This chain uses TRBV19 with TRBJ2-7; 12 bases match TRBD2. This CDR3 is built from 14 residues. CDR1 and CDR2 from the germline V gene are LNHDA and SQIVND (reference sequence). The J segment lost 2 bases and the V segment lost 6 bases, leaving 2 bases of the junction unmatched. The CDR3 sequence is CASRRTSGAYEQYF. Here the CDR3 DNA reads TGTGCCAGTAGGAGGACTAGCGGGGCCTACGAGCAGTACTTC. Full variable domain (remainder filled in from reference TRBV19 and TRBJ2-7): DGGITQSPKYLFRKEGQNVTLSCEQNLNHDAMYWYRQDPGQGLRLIYYSQIVNDFQKGDIAEGYSVSREKKESFPLTVTSAQKNPTAFYLCASRRTSGAYEQYFGPGTRLTVT.

V and J are TRBV5-3 and TRBJ1-6, with D maybe TRBD1 (6 bases). TRBV5-3 is known as an ORF, though its function is uncertain. Trimming removed 4 bases at V and 0 bases at J, with 14 bases between. The CDR3 covers 17 residues. The chain's CDR3 is CARSLTGSFSYNSPLHF. DNA of the CDR3: TGTGCCAGAAGCCTAACAGGGTCCTTCTCCTATAATTCACCCCTCCACTTT.